The rows below give T cell receptor beta chains drawn from one sample of a study of blood T cell repertoires in COVID-19. TCRdb's copy holds only in-frame clones and misses some; the assay was immunoSEQ multiplex PCR. The table lists some 200,000 clones, approximately 90% of them singletons. Sequenced: peripheral blood. All receptors derive from a man aged 35 to 55 with active or convalescent COVID-19. The CDR3 runs from the conserved cysteine through the conserved F or W. The D gene is left open where the match is weak. For some rows the clone size is stated as once, few or many, or as a class when expanded; others skip it.

v_call: TRBV28
clone_size: NA
d_call: NA
j_call: TRBJ1-6
cdr3_aa: CASSLPGGGSPLHF
cdr3_nt: TGTGCCAGCAGTTTACCTGGGGGCGGTTCACCCCTCCACTTT

v_call: TRBV19
clone_size: few
d_call: NA
j_call: TRBJ1-1
cdr3_aa: CASSISRMNTEAFF
cdr3_nt: TGTGCCAGTAGTATTAGTCGCATGAACACTGAAGCTTTCTTT

v_call: TRBV5-4
clone_size: NA
d_call: NA
j_call: TRBJ2-7
cdr3_aa: CASSRKDRADPYEQYF
cdr3_nt: TGTGCCAGCAGTCGGAAGGACAGAGCCGACCCCTACGAGCAGTACTTC

v_call: TRBV5-4
clone_size: NA
d_call: TRBD1
j_call: TRBJ2-1
cdr3_aa: CASSLGQGSYNEQFF
cdr3_nt: TGTGCCAGCAGCTTGGGACAGGGCTCCTACAATGAGCAGTTCTTC

v_call: TRBV29-1
clone_size: NA
d_call: TRBD1
j_call: TRBJ1-1
cdr3_aa: CSVGTGGWDTEAFF
cdr3_nt: TGCAGCGTCGGGACAGGGGGATGGGACACTGAAGCTTTCTTT

v_call: TRBV24-1
clone_size: NA
d_call: TRBD1
j_call: TRBJ1-2
cdr3_aa: CATSDPGQGRDYGYTF
cdr3_nt: TGTGCCACCAGTGATCCCGGACAGGGAAGGGACTATGGCTACACCTTC

v_call: TRBV16
clone_size: NA
d_call: NA
j_call: TRBJ2-5
cdr3_aa: CASSQSSPSWQETQYF
cdr3_nt: TGTGCCAGCAGCCAATCATCCCCTAGCTGGCAAGAGACCCAGTACTTC

v_call: TRBV5-1
clone_size: once
d_call: NA
j_call: TRBJ2-1
cdr3_aa: CASSLHGRGYNEQFF
cdr3_nt: TGCGCCAGCAGCTTGCACGGGAGAGGTTACAATGAGCAGTTCTTC

v_call: TRBV28
clone_size: NA
d_call: TRBD1
j_call: TRBJ2-7
cdr3_aa: CASSLIDRGHEQYF
cdr3_nt: TGTGCCAGCAGTTTGATCGACAGGGGCCACGAGCAGTACTTC

v_call: TRBV18
clone_size: few
d_call: TRBD1
j_call: TRBJ1-5
cdr3_aa: CASSRGQGSNQPQHF
cdr3_nt: TGTGCCAGCTCACGTGGACAGGGAAGCAATCAGCCCCAGCATTTT

v_call: TRBV6-2/TRBV6-3
clone_size: NA
d_call: TRBD1
j_call: TRBJ1-2
cdr3_aa: CASSYSMTGRKYYGYTF
cdr3_nt: TGTGCCAGCAGTTACTCGATGACAGGGAGGAAATACTATGGCTACACCTTC

v_call: TRBV3-1/TRBV3-2
clone_size: NA
d_call: NA
j_call: TRBJ1-1
cdr3_aa: CASSQRDEAFF
cdr3_nt: TGTGCCAGCAGCCAGAGAGATGAAGCTTTCTTT

v_call: TRBV3-1/TRBV3-2
clone_size: once
d_call: TRBD2
j_call: TRBJ2-1
cdr3_aa: CASSQPSGGGYEQFF
cdr3_nt: TGTGCCAGCAGCCAACCTAGCGGGGGGGGGTATGAGCAGTTCTTC

v_call: TRBV9
clone_size: NA
d_call: NA
j_call: TRBJ2-3
cdr3_aa: CASSVADTTTHTQYF
cdr3_nt: TGTGCCAGCAGCGTAGCGGACACAACCACCCATACGCAGTATTTT

v_call: TRBV7-7
clone_size: NA
d_call: TRBD1
j_call: TRBJ1-3
cdr3_aa: CASSSGQAAGNTIYF
cdr3_nt: TGTGCCAGCAGCTCTGGACAGGCGGCAGGAAACACCATATATTTT

v_call: TRBV5-1
clone_size: NA
d_call: TRBD1
j_call: TRBJ2-2
cdr3_aa: CASSFTGADGELFF
cdr3_nt: TGCGCCAGCAGCTTTACAGGGGCGGACGGGGAGCTGTTTTTT

v_call: TRBV7-2
clone_size: NA
d_call: TRBD1
j_call: TRBJ2-5
cdr3_aa: CASSLLTGGRETQYF
cdr3_nt: TGTGCCAGCAGCTTATTAACAGGGGGCCGAGAGACCCAGTACTTC

v_call: TRBV2
clone_size: NA
d_call: NA
j_call: TRBJ1-2
cdr3_aa: CASSLAGLNYGYTF
cdr3_nt: TGTGCCAGCTCGTTGGCTGGGCTTAACTATGGCTACACCTTC

v_call: TRBV5-8
clone_size: NA
d_call: TRBD2
j_call: TRBJ2-7
cdr3_aa: CASSSVVSMAGVAYEQYF
cdr3_nt: TGTGCCAGCAGCTCTGTCGTGAGTATGGCGGGAGTAGCCTACGAGCAGTACTTC

v_call: TRBV7-9
clone_size: NA
d_call: NA
j_call: TRBJ1-1
cdr3_aa: CASRGGLNTEAFF
cdr3_nt: TGTGCCAGCAGGGGGGGTCTGAACACTGAAGCTTTCTTT

v_call: TRBV5-1
clone_size: once
d_call: TRBD1
j_call: TRBJ1-2
cdr3_aa: CASSLNVDRGIYGYTF
cdr3_nt: TGCGCCAGCAGCTTGAATGTCGACAGGGGTATTTATGGCTACACCTTC

v_call: TRBV19
clone_size: NA
d_call: TRBD1
j_call: TRBJ2-1
cdr3_aa: CASMTGGNEQFF
cdr3_nt: TGTGCCAGTATGACAGGGGGCAACGAGCAGTTCTTC

v_call: TRBV12-2
clone_size: NA
d_call: NA
j_call: TRBJ2-3
cdr3_aa: CASRLAEDRVDTDTQYF
cdr3_nt: TGTGCAAGTCGCTTAGCAGAGGACAGGGTGGACACAGATACGCAGTATTTT

v_call: TRBV7-6
clone_size: NA
d_call: TRBD2
j_call: TRBJ2-5
cdr3_aa: CARRTSGGQETQYF
cdr3_nt: TGTGCCAGAAGGACTAGCGGGGGCCAAGAGACCCAGTACTTC

v_call: TRBV3-1/TRBV3-2
clone_size: few
d_call: NA
j_call: TRBJ1-3
cdr3_aa: CASSPGTRGARGNTIYF
cdr3_nt: TGTGCCAGCAGCCCCGGGACCCGGGGGGCGCGGGGAAACACCATATATTTT

v_call: TRBV15
clone_size: NA
d_call: NA
j_call: TRBJ1-2
cdr3_aa: CATSRNRDISYGYTF
cdr3_nt: TGTGCCACCAGCAGAAACCGGGACATTTCCTATGGCTACACCTTC

v_call: TRBV11-2
clone_size: NA
d_call: TRBD1
j_call: TRBJ1-1
cdr3_aa: CASSYRQGSSTEAFF
cdr3_nt: TGTGCCAGCAGCTATAGACAGGGATCGAGTACTGAAGCTTTCTTT

v_call: TRBV4-3
clone_size: NA
d_call: NA
j_call: TRBJ2-7
cdr3_aa: CASSQLAGTGEMEQYF
cdr3_nt: TGCGCCAGCAGCCAGTTAGCCGGGACGGGGGAAATGGAGCAGTACTTC

v_call: TRBV6-5
clone_size: NA
d_call: TRBD1
j_call: TRBJ1-2
cdr3_aa: CASSYATPGGAYGYTF
cdr3_nt: TGTGCCAGCAGTTACGCGACTCCAGGGGGCGCCTATGGCTACACCTTC

v_call: TRBV5-4
clone_size: NA
d_call: TRBD1
j_call: TRBJ1-3
cdr3_aa: CASSPDDREGDTIYF
cdr3_nt: TGTGCCAGCAGCCCCGATGACAGGGAAGGGGACACCATATATTTT

v_call: TRBV5-6
clone_size: NA
d_call: TRBD1
j_call: TRBJ2-3
cdr3_aa: CASSRGTGLTDTQYF
cdr3_nt: TGTGCCAGCAGCCGCGGGACAGGACTAACAGATACGCAGTATTTT

v_call: TRBV19
clone_size: NA
d_call: NA
j_call: TRBJ2-1
cdr3_aa: CATGYNEQFF
cdr3_nt: TGTGCCACAGGCTACAATGAGCAGTTCTTC

v_call: TRBV6-1
clone_size: few
d_call: NA
j_call: TRBJ1-6
cdr3_aa: CASSEAGSGGPLHF
cdr3_nt: TGTGCCAGCAGTGAAGCGGGCAGCGGAGGACCCCTCCACTTT

v_call: TRBV11-3
clone_size: NA
d_call: TRBD1
j_call: TRBJ2-2
cdr3_aa: CASSPDRGNTGELFF
cdr3_nt: TGTGCCAGCAGCCCTGACAGGGGGAACACCGGGGAGCTGTTTTTT

v_call: TRBV5-5
clone_size: NA
d_call: NA
j_call: TRBJ1-6
cdr3_aa: CASSPQIPKSSYNSPLHF
cdr3_nt: TGTGCCAGCAGCCCCCAAATTCCCAAGAGCTCCTATAATTCACCCCTCCACTTT

v_call: TRBV7-2
clone_size: NA
d_call: TRBD1
j_call: TRBJ2-1
cdr3_aa: CASSLEAGTGVGRQFF
cdr3_nt: TGTGCCAGCAGCTTAGAAGCAGGGACAGGGGTAGGAAGGCAGTTCTTC

v_call: TRBV28
clone_size: once
d_call: NA
j_call: TRBJ1-2
cdr3_aa: CASSVGGGRANYGYTF
cdr3_nt: TGTGCCAGCAGTGTTGGGGGAGGGAGAGCTAACTATGGCTACACCTTC

v_call: TRBV6-5
clone_size: few
d_call: NA
j_call: TRBJ1-3
cdr3_aa: CASSYSASSGNTIYF
cdr3_nt: TGTGCCAGCAGTTACTCGGCCAGCTCTGGAAACACCATATATTTT

v_call: TRBV7-3
clone_size: NA
d_call: NA
j_call: TRBJ1-1
cdr3_aa: CASSLGGGNTEAFF
cdr3_nt: TGTGCCAGCAGCTTAGGGGGAGGAAACACTGAAGCTTTCTTT

v_call: TRBV11-2
clone_size: NA
d_call: TRBD1
j_call: TRBJ2-2
cdr3_aa: CASTGQGRPGELFF
cdr3_nt: TGTGCCAGCACCGGACAGGGTCGACCCGGGGAGCTGTTTTTT

v_call: TRBV27
clone_size: NA
d_call: NA
j_call: TRBJ2-3
cdr3_aa: CASSPPGEPDTQYF
cdr3_nt: TGTGCCAGCAGTCCCCCGGGGGAACCAGATACGCAGTATTTT

v_call: TRBV6-6
clone_size: once
d_call: NA
j_call: TRBJ1-1
cdr3_aa: CASSLNPGTEAFF
cdr3_nt: TGTGCCAGCAGTTTAAACCCGGGGACTGAAGCTTTCTTT

v_call: TRBV29-1
clone_size: NA
d_call: NA
j_call: TRBJ1-2
cdr3_aa: CSAAGGDLNYGYTF
cdr3_nt: TGCAGCGCCGCGGGGGGGGACCTCAACTATGGCTACACCTTC

v_call: TRBV5-1
clone_size: NA
d_call: TRBD1
j_call: TRBJ1-1
cdr3_aa: CASSLGTGASNTEAFF
cdr3_nt: TGCGCCAGCAGCTTGGGGACAGGGGCCTCGAACACTGAAGCTTTCTTT

v_call: TRBV6-1
clone_size: NA
d_call: NA
j_call: TRBJ1-5
cdr3_aa: CASSEWAEYSNQPQHF
cdr3_nt: TGTGCCAGCAGTGAATGGGCAGAATATAGCAATCAGCCCCAGCATTTT

v_call: TRBV4-2
clone_size: NA
d_call: NA
j_call: TRBJ1-5
cdr3_aa: CASSPSLGGSSNQPQHF
cdr3_nt: TGTGCCAGCAGCCCATCTTTGGGCGGGAGTAGCAATCAGCCCCAGCATTTT

v_call: TRBV5-6
clone_size: once
d_call: NA
j_call: TRBJ1-1
cdr3_aa: CASSTNREGSEAFF
cdr3_nt: TGTGCCAGCAGCACAAACAGGGAAGGCTCTGAAGCTTTCTTT

v_call: TRBV6-1
clone_size: NA
d_call: NA
j_call: TRBJ1-2
cdr3_aa: CASSEDTRGQYFGYGYTF
cdr3_nt: NA

v_call: TRBV6-2/TRBV6-3
clone_size: NA
d_call: NA
j_call: TRBJ2-7
cdr3_aa: CASSDRRGSSYEQYF
cdr3_nt: TGTGCCAGCAGTGATCGACGGGGAAGCTCCTACGAGCAGTACTTC

v_call: TRBV7-9
clone_size: NA
d_call: NA
j_call: TRBJ2-1
cdr3_aa: CASSYRTGISSYNEQFF
cdr3_nt: TGTGCCAGCAGCTATCGTACAGGGATTAGCTCCTACAATGAGCAGTTCTTC

v_call: TRBV12-3/TRBV12-4
clone_size: NA
d_call: NA
j_call: TRBJ2-4
cdr3_aa: CASSLAKNIQYF
cdr3_nt: TGTGCCAGCAGCTTAGCCAAAAACATTCAGTACTTC

v_call: TRBV7-9
clone_size: NA
d_call: NA
j_call: TRBJ2-5
cdr3_aa: CASSLPQTTDQETQYF
cdr3_nt: TGTGCCAGCAGCCTCCCACAAACAACCGACCAAGAGACCCAGTACTTC

v_call: TRBV11-2
clone_size: NA
d_call: TRBD1
j_call: TRBJ1-2
cdr3_aa: CASSLDSRGRRGGYTF
cdr3_nt: TGTGCCAGCAGCTTAGATTCTAGGGGGCGACGGGGTGGCTACACCTTC

v_call: TRBV24-1
clone_size: NA
d_call: TRBD1
j_call: TRBJ1-5
cdr3_aa: CATSERGQPNQPQHF
cdr3_nt: TGTGCCACCAGTGAGAGGGGACAGCCAAATCAGCCCCAGCATTTT

v_call: TRBV28
clone_size: once
d_call: NA
j_call: TRBJ1-1
cdr3_aa: CASSSPTPNTEAFF
cdr3_nt: TGTGCCAGCAGTTCCCCCACACCAAACACTGAAGCTTTCTTT